At least ten counts were recorded for the clone carrying this TCR beta chain. This sample is part of a study of low-dose radiotherapy and immunotherapy resistance in tumors. Study-level information: A total of 13 Gy over 26 weeks was given to Cohort 2 as 1 Gy per fraction every two weeks. Intravenous administration to patients comprised nivolumab at 240 mg every two weeks and ipilimumab at 1 mg/kg every six weeks.

Time point specified: before trial treatment. Primers used for first-strand cDNA, a TRAV- and TRBV-specific set, covered both alpha and beta chains. The TCRs were subjected to amplification over around 19 PCR cycles employing a constant-region primer in conjunction with a V-primer adapter. mRNA that had been isolated underwent amplification through in vitro transcription. Each CDR3 protein is one row after TCRdb ran MiXCR on the reads. This sample yields 75,000 to 95,000 distinct CDR3 sequences, of which 9% to 9.5% are seen a single time; around 0.96% belongs to the top ten. Germline CDR1 is GTSNPN and CDR2 is SVGIG (reference sequence). V lost 2 bases and J 3 bases, leaving 15 bases between the germline ends. The CDR3 extends over 15 amino acids.

The TCR comes from a male donor with prostate cancer. The gene calls are TRBV30 and TRBJ2-3; no firm D call. The specimen comprised PBMCs, sampled before treatment. CDR3 sequence: CAWSFPHGYTDTQYF. CDR3 DNA sequence: TGTGCCTGGAGTTTCCCCCACGGTTATACAGATACGCAGTATTTT.